This TCR beta chain was captured by sequencing in a study of cytomegalovirus exposure and HLA in healthy donors. Vbeta (60) and Jbeta (13) primers were used in the PCR. The method was immunoSEQ multiplex PCR; TCRdb's version includes in-frame clones alone and lacks a portion of them. The table includes 160,000 or so clones, around 80% detected once. The V and J ends lost 5 bases and 0 bases respectively, with 12 bases between them. CDR1 is SGHDT and CDR2 is YYEEEE in the germline V gene. The CDR3 spans 16 residues. The sequence came from a man aged 40-49 years in good health and CMV-seronegative. Material: PBMCs. The V gene is TRBV5-6, the J gene TRBJ2-6, with D perhaps matching TRBD2 (5 bases). The CDR3 is CASSRGLSSGANVLTF. The CDR3 DNA reads TGTGCCAGCAGTCGAGGGCTGTCCTCTGGGGCCAACGTCCTGACTTTC.